This TCR beta chain emerged from a study of post-analysis software for immune sequencing data. Study-level background: Disease courses included relapsing-remitting, secondary progressive and progressive-relapsing multiple sclerosis.

This clonotype turned up a few times. Its antigen remains unknown. Unique molecular identifiers were present in the TCR beta cDNA libraries. One entry per CDR3 protein, called by TCRdb with MiXCR from the PCR reads. The sample gives about 540,000 distinct CDR3 sequences, 30% to 40% of which show up once; approximately 6% is in the top ten. Study-wide results and limits: Controls showed lower frequencies than patients for a handful of TRBV segments, and TRBV5-6, TRBV5-1 and TRBV20-1 were among these. By F measure, strong co-clustering occurred among samples prepared in the same batch.

CDR1 and CDR2 from the germline V gene are LGHDT and YNNKEL (reference sequence). This CDR3 has 14 amino acids. With 1 base clipped from V and 6 bases from J, the junction kept 4 bases outside the gene matches. The origin of this receptor is a girl aged 2-17 years with multiple sclerosis. Sequenced sample: blood. This sequence joins TRBV3-1 and TRBJ2-7; the match to TRBD1 covers 9 bases. CDR3 sequence: CASSQGTGEGEQYF. DNA of the CDR3: TGTGCCAGCAGCCAAGGGACAGGGGAAGGCGAGCAGTACTTC.